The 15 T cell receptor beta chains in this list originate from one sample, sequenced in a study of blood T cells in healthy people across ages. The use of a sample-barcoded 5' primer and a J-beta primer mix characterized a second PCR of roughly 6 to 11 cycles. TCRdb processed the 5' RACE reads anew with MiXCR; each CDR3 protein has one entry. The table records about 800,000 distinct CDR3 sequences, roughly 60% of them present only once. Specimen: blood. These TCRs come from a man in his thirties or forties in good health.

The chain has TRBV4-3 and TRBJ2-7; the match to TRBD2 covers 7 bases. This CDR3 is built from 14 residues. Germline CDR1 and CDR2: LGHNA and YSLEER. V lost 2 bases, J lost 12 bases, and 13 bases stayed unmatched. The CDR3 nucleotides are TGCGCCAGCAGCCAAAAGCTCGAAAGCGGGACCCTGTACTTC. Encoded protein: CASSQKLESGTLYF.

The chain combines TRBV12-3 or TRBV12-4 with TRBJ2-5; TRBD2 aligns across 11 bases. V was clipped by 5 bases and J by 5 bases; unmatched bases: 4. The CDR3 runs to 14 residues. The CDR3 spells CASSVSSGRETQYF. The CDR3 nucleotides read TGTGCCAGCAGTGTTTCTAGCGGGAGGGAGACCCAGTACTTC.

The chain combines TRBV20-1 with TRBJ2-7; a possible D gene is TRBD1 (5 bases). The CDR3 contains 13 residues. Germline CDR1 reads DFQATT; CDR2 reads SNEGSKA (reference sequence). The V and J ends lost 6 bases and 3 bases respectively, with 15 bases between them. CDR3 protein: CSASGDSDYEQYF. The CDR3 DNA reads TGCAGTGCCTCGGGTGACAGTGACTACGAGCAGTACTTC.

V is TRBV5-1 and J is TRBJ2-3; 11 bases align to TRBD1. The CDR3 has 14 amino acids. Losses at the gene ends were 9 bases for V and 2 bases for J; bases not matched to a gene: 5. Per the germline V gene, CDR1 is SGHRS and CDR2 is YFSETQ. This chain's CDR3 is CATRTGGITDTQYF. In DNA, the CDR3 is TGCGCCACCAGGACAGGGGGCATCACAGATACGCAGTATTTT.

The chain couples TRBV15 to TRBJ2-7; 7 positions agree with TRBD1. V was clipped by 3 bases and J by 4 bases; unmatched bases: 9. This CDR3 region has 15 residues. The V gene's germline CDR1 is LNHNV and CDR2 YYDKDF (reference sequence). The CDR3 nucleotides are TGTGCCACCAGCAGTCTTGGGGACAGCGTTTACGAGCAGTACTTC. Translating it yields CATSSLGDSVYEQYF.

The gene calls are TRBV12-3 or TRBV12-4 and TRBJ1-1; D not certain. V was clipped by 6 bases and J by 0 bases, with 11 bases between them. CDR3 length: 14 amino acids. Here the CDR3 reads CASRKQLMNTEAFF. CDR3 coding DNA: TGTGCCAGCAGAAAACAGTTAATGAACACTGAAGCTTTCTTT.

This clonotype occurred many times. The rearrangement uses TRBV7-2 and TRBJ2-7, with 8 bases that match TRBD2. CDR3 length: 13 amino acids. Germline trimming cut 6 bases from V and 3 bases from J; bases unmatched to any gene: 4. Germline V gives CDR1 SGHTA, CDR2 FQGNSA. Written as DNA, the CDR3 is TGTGCCAGCAGTCGGACTAGCAGCTACGAGCAGTACTTC. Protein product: CASSRTSSYEQYF. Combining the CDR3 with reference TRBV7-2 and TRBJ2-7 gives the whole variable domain GAGVSQSPSNKVTEKGKDVELRCDPISGHTALYWYRQSLGQGLEFLIYFQGNSAPDKSGLPSDRFSAERTGGSVSTLTIQRTQQEDSAVYLCASSRTSSYEQYFGPGTRLTVT.

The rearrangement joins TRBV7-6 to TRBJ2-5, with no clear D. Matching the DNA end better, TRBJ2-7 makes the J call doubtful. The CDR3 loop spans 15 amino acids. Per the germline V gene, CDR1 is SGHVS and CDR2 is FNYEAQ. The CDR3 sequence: CASSAATNGPYEQYF. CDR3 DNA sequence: TGTGCCAGCAGCGCCGCTACCAACGGCCCCTACGAGCAGTACTTC.

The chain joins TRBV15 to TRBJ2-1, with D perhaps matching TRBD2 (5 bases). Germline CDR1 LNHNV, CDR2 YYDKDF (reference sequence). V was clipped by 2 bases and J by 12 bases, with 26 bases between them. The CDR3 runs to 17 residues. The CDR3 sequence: CATSRSRGFLSNEAQFF. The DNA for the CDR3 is TGTGCCACCAGCAGATCACGCGGGTTCCTAAGCAATGAGGCGCAGTTCTTC. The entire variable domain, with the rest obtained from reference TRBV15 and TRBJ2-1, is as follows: DAMVIQNPRYQVTQFGKPVTLSCSQTLNHNVMYWYQQKSSQAPKLLFHYYDKDFNNEADTPDNFQSRRPNTSFCFLDIRSPGLGDTAMYLCATSRSRGFLSNEAQFFGPGTRLTVL.

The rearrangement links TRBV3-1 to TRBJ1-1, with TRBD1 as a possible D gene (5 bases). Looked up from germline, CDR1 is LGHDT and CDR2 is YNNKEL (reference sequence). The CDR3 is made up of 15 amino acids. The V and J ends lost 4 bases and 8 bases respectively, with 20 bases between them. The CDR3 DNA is TGTGCCAGCAGCCGGGGCTCTGGGGGGGGAAGAGAAGCTTTCTTT. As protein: CASSRGSGGGREAFF.

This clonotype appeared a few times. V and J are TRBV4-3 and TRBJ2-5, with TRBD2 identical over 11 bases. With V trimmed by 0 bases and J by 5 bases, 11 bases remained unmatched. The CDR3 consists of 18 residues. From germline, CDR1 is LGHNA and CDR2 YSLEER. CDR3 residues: CASSQDSGLAGGSETQYF. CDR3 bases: TGCGCCAGCAGCCAAGATTCCGGGCTAGCGGGAGGATCCGAGACCCAGTACTTC.

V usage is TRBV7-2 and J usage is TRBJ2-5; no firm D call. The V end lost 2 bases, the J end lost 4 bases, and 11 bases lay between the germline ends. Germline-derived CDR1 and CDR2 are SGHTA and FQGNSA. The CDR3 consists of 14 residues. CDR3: CASSLTRRGETQYF. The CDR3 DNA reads TGTGCCAGCAGCTTAACCCGGCGTGGAGAGACCCAGTACTTC. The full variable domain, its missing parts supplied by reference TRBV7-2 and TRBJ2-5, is GAGVSQSPSNKVTEKGKDVELRCDPISGHTALYWYRQSLGQGLEFLIYFQGNSAPDKSGLPSDRFSAERTGGSVSTLTIQRTQQEDSAVYLCASSLTRRGETQYFGPGTRLLVL.

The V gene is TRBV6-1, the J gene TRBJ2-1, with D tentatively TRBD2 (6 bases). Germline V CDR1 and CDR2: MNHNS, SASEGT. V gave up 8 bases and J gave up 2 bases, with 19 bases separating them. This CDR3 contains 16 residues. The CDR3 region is CASLTPGTLAYNEQFF. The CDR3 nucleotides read TGTGCCAGCTTAACGCCCGGGACTCTAGCCTACAATGAGCAGTTCTTC.

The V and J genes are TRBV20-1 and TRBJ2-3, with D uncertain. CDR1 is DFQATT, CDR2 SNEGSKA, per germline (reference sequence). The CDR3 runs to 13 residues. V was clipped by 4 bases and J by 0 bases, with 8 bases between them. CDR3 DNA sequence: TGCAGTGCTATCCCCGCAAGCACAGATACGCAGTATTTT. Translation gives CSAIPASTDTQYF.

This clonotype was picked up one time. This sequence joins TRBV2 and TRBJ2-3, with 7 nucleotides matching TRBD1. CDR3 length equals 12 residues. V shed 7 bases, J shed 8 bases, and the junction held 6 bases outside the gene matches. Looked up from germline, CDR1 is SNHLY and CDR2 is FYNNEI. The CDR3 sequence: CASIRDSGTQYF. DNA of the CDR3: TGTGCCAGCATCCGGGACAGCGGTACGCAGTATTTT.